This passage covers 22 T cell receptor beta chains from one sample sequenced in a study of early T cells in non-severe SARS-CoV-2 infection. One entry per CDR3 protein results from TCRdb running MiXCR on the 5' RACE reads. The sample carries around 44,000 distinct CDR3 sequences, approximately 9.8% recorded once. The sequenced sample consisted of whole blood. The receptors here all came from an adult who was a healthcare worker with PCR-confirmed SARS-CoV-2 infection or an uninfected control (not recorded which).

This clonotype was seen only a few times. DNA of the CDR3: TGTGCCAGCAGTTACTTAGAGGGAGCAGGCGAGCAGTACTTC. Translated: CASSYLEGAGEQYF. This chain uses TRBV12-3 or TRBV12-4 with TRBJ2-7; D possibly corresponds to TRBD2 (5 bases). V dropped 4 bases and J dropped 6 bases, with 16 bases sitting between them. The CDR3 contains 14 residues.

This clonotype has ten or more counts. The chain recombines TRBV6-6 with TRBJ1-1; D is perhaps TRBD1 (5 bases). The CDR3 has 14 residues. Germline CDR1 is MNHNY and CDR2 is SVGAGI (reference sequence). With 5 bases removed from V and 5 bases from J, the gap between germline ends came to 15 bases. The CDR3 DNA follows: TGTGCCAGCAGTCCCATGGGGGTAGGGACTGAAGCTTTCTTT. It codes for CASSPMGVGTEAFF.

This clonotype was detected only a few times. The junction does not match germline at one end; this may be a read error. J is TRBJ2-3 and V is TRBV20-1; unclear D gene. The CDR3 is 11 amino acids. Looked up from germline, CDR1 is DFQATT and CDR2 is SNEGSKA (reference sequence). This chain's CDR3 is CIAGLADTQYF. In nucleotides, the CDR3 is TGCATTGCTGGGCTTGCAGATACGCAGTATTTT.

This clonotype was found a few times. This rearrangement joins TRBV12-3 or TRBV12-4 to TRBJ1-5; tentatively, D is TRBD1 (5 bases). CDR3 length: 14 amino acids. V dropped 3 bases and J dropped 3 bases, with 9 bases sitting between them. In nucleotides, the CDR3 is TGTGCCAGCAGTTTCCGCAGGGCCAATCAGCCCCAGCATTTT. Amino acid sequence: CASSFRRANQPQHF.

This clonotype has a count of ten or more. This rearrangement joins TRBV27 to TRBJ1-2; D not certain. Deletions cut 3 bases from V and 7 bases from J, with 12 bases between. Germline CDR1 is MNHEY and CDR2 is SMNVEV (reference sequence). The CDR3 is made up of 13 amino acids. The CDR3 DNA is TGTGCCAGCAGTTTGCGGGGAGGTTCTGGCTACACCTTC. This sequence encodes CASSLRGGSGYTF.

Notes on this clonotype: This sequence may be a read error, since a much larger clone differs from it by one base. This sequence joins TRBV13 and TRBJ1-3; D not resolved. The CDR3 is 14 residues long. CDR1 is PRHDT and CDR2 is FYEKMQ in the germline V gene (reference sequence). The ends were cut back, 3 bases at V and 0 bases at J, with 6 bases in the middle. This CDR3 is CASSFVGSGNTIYF. CDR3 sequence (DNA): TGTGCCAGCAGCTTTGTGGGCTCTGGAAACACCATATATTTT. Supplemented by reference TRBV13 and TRBJ1-3, the full variable domain reads AAGVIQSPRHLIKEKRETATLKCYPIPRHDTVYWYQQGPGQDPQFLISFYEKMQSDKGSIPDRFSAQQFSDYHSELNMSSLELGDSALYFCASSFVGSGNTIYFGEGSWLTVV.

This clonotype showed up many times. The J gene is TRBJ1-1, the V gene TRBV7-9; possible D gene TRBD1, 6 bases. Germline V gene data show CDR1 as SEHNR and CDR2 as FQNEAQ (reference sequence). The CDR3 consists of 14 residues. The V and J ends lost 7 bases and 5 bases respectively, with 17 bases between them. The CDR3 spells CASKTGGQGTEAFF. CDR3 bases: TGTGCCAGCAAAACCGGGGGTCAGGGGACTGAAGCTTTCTTT.

The rearrangement joins TRBV20-1 to TRBJ2-3; no firm D call. This CDR3 has 12 amino acids. V gave up 4 bases and J gave up 5 bases, with 10 bases separating them. CDR1 and CDR2 (germline): DFQATT, SNEGSKA (reference sequence). The CDR3 nucleotides are TGCAGTGCTACTTCACTCCGAGATACGCAGTATTTT. Protein product: CSATSLRDTQYF.

The V and J genes are TRBV7-9 and TRBJ2-3; D is undetermined. This CDR3 has 13 amino acids. The germline gives CDR1 SEHNR, CDR2 FQNEAQ (reference sequence). The V gene lost 5 bases and the J gene lost 2 bases, with 8 bases spanning the gap. The CDR3 nucleotides read TGTGCCAGCAGCCCCGGATACACAGATACGCAGTATTTT. Residues: CASSPGYTDTQYF.

This clonotype was counted many times. This chain links TRBV7-6 with TRBJ2-1; D possibly corresponds to TRBD2 (5 bases). The V end lost 4 bases, the J end lost 6 bases, and 13 bases lay between the germline ends. CDR3 length equals 14 residues. In germline, CDR1 is SGHVS, CDR2 FNYEAQ. CDR3 nucleotide sequence: TGTGCCAGCAGCTCCCGGGGTTCAGCCAATGAGCAGTTCTTC. It specifies CASSSRGSANEQFF.

This clonotype was found many times. The chain is built from TRBV14 and TRBJ2-7, with D uncertain. V was trimmed by 3 bases and J by 2 bases, leaving 8 bases between them. The germline gives CDR1 SGHDN, CDR2 FVKESK. CDR3 length: 13 residues. CDR3 nucleotides: TGTGCCAGCAGCCATCTAGGCGCCTACGAGCAGTACTTC. This encodes CASSHLGAYEQYF. Looking up the rest from reference TRBV14 and TRBJ2-7 gives the full variable domain: EAGVTQFPSHSVIEKGQTVTLRCDPISGHDNLYWYRRVMGKEIKFLLHFVKESKQDESGMPNNRFLAERTGGTYSTLKVQPAELEDSGVYFCASSHLGAYEQYFGPGTRLTVT.

The sample holds many counts of this clonotype. V and J are TRBV20-1 and TRBJ1-2; 7 bases fit TRBD1. With V trimmed by 4 bases and J by 0 bases, 11 bases remained unmatched. CDR3 length: 16 residues. CDR1 is DFQATT, CDR2 SNEGSKA, per germline (reference sequence). CDR3 in DNA: TGCAGTGCTATCGGCAGGGACAGAAAAGCTAACTATGGCTACACCTTC. It translates to CSAIGRDRKANYGYTF.

This clonotype was observed many times. The chain employs TRBV12-1 and TRBJ2-3; the table names TRBD1, a call not compared with the DNA. TRBV12-1 is flagged as a pseudogene. This CDR3 region has 11 residues. CDR3 sequence reads: CASSSRDTQYF. The CDR3, as DNA: TGTGCCAGCAGCTCCCGGGATACGCAGTATTTT.

This clonotype was detected ten times or more. The rearrangement links TRBV7-9 to TRBJ2-2, with D possibly TRBD2 on 6 matching bases. Germline V gene lookup returns CDR1 SEHNR and CDR2 FQNEAQ (reference sequence). Trimming removed 5 bases from V and 6 bases from J, with 16 bases in between. The CDR3 is made up of 15 amino acids. Here the CDR3 reads CASSTTPGGAGELFF. The CDR3 DNA is TGTGCCAGCAGCACCACTCCCGGAGGGGCCGGGGAGCTGTTTTTT.

This clonotype was detected only a few times. The chain carries TRBV29-1 and TRBJ2-3; the D gene is possibly TRBD1 (6 bases). This CDR3 comprises 13 residues. From germline, CDR1 is SQVTM and CDR2 ANQGSEA. V gave up 3 bases and J gave up 7 bases, with 14 bases separating them. CDR3 DNA: TGCAGCGTTGACATCGGACAGAAGAATACGCAGTATTTT. It specifies CSVDIGQKNTQYF.

The rearrangement uses TRBV29-1 and TRBJ2-7; D uncertain. CDR1 and CDR2 (germline): SQVTM, ANQGSEA. The CDR3 loop spans 12 amino acids. V dropped 4 bases and J dropped 1 base, with 8 bases sitting between them. This CDR3 reads CSVADGSYEQYF. DNA for the CDR3: TGCAGCGTTGCCGACGGTTCCTACGAGCAGTACTTC.

This clonotype was found once. The V and J genes are TRBV9 and TRBJ2-6; 9 nucleotides line up with TRBD1. Germline-derived CDR1 and CDR2 are SGDLS and YYNGEE. CDR3 size: 18 residues. J was trimmed by 4 bases and V by 2 bases; bases with no gene match: 10. In DNA form, the CDR3 reads TGTGCCAGCAGCGTCGCCGGGACAGGGACAGGAGGGGCCAACGTCCTGACTTTC. It translates to CASSVAGTGTGGANVLTF.

The rearrangement joins TRBV6-6 to TRBJ2-5; D perhaps matches TRBD2 (5 bases). V was clipped by 8 bases and J by 0 bases, with 16 bases between them. The V gene's germline CDR1 is MNHNY and CDR2 SVGAGI (reference sequence). The CDR3 spans 15 residues. The CDR3 sequence: CASLASGKNQETQYF. The CDR3 nucleotides read TGTGCCAGCCTCGCTTCGGGGAAAAACCAAGAGACCCAGTACTTC.

This clonotype was found a few times. At one boundary the junction diverges from the germline segment, which might be a read error. The rearrangement links TRBV7-3 to TRBJ2-1; 8 nucleotides line up with TRBD2. This CDR3 contains 15 residues. Looked up from germline, CDR1 is SGHTA and CDR2 is FQGTGA. In DNA, the CDR3 is TGTGCCAGCAGTACCAGCGGGAGTGGGGCCGGTGAGCAGCTCTTC. Amino acids: CASSTSGSGAGEQLF. Based on the CDR3 plus reference TRBV7-3 and TRBJ2-1, the full variable domain is GAGVSQTPSNKVTEKGKYVELRCDPISGHTALYWYRQSLGQGPEFLIYFQGTGAADDSGLPNDRFFAVRPEGSVSTLKIQRTERGDSAVYLCASSTSGSGAGEQLFGPGTRLTVL.

This clonotype was detected many times. The rearrangement joins TRBV7-2 to TRBJ1-1; D remains unclear. V was trimmed by 2 bases and J by 2 bases, leaving 6 bases between them. Germline CDR1 SGHTA, CDR2 FQGNSA. The CDR3 loop spans 13 amino acids. Written as DNA, the CDR3 is TGTGCCAGCAGCTTACGGGGAAACACTGAAGCTTTCTTT. This gives the protein CASSLRGNTEAFF. The whole variable domain, remainder taken from reference TRBV7-2 and TRBJ1-1, is GAGVSQSPSNKVTEKGKDVELRCDPISGHTALYWYRQSLGQGLEFLIYFQGNSAPDKSGLPSDRFSAERTGGSVSTLTIQRTQQEDSAVYLCASSLRGNTEAFFGQGTRLTVV.

This chain connects TRBV20-1 to TRBJ2-1, with a possible D match to TRBD2 (5 bases). The CDR3 runs 13 residues. V was clipped by 5 bases and J by 6 bases, with 14 bases between them. Germline CDR1 reads DFQATT; CDR2 reads SNEGSKA (reference sequence). CDR3 DNA: TGCAGTGCTCTCAAGACGGCGGGCAATGAGCAGTTCTTC. Protein sequence: CSALKTAGNEQFF.

This clonotype was seen only a few times. This chain joins TRBV10-3 and TRBJ2-3; 8 bases line up with TRBD2. V lost 8 bases, J lost 6 bases, and 10 bases stayed unmatched. Germline CDR1 and CDR2: ENHRY and SYGVKD. The CDR3 extends over 14 amino acids. The CDR3 region is CAIGGLGTLDTQYF. The CDR3 nucleotides read TGTGCCATCGGGGGACTAGGGACCTTGGATACGCAGTATTTT.